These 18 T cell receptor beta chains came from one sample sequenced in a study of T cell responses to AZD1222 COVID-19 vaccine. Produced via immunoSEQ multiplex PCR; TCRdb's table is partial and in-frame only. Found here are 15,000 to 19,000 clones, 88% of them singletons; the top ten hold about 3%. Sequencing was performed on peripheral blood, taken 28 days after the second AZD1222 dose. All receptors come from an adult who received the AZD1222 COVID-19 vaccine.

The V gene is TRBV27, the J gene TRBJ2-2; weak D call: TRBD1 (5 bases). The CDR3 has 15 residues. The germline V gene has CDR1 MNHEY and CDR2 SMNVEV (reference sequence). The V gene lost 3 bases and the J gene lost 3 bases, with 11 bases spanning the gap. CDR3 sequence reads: CASSFGQGHTGELFF. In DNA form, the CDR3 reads TGTGCCAGCAGTTTCGGGCAGGGTCACACCGGGGAGCTGTTTTTT.

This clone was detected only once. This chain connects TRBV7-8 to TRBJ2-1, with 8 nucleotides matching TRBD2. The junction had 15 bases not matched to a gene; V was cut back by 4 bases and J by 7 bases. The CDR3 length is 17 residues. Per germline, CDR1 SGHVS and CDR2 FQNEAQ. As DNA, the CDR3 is TGTGCCAGCAGCTCCCTTAGCAGCGGGAGATGGTCGAATGAGCAGTTCTTC. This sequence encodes CASSSLSSGRWSNEQFF.

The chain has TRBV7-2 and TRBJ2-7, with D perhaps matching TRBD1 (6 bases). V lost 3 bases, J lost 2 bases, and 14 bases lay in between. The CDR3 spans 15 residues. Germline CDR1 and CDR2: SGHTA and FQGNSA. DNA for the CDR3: TGTGCCAGCAGCTTGCCACAGGGATCACCCTACGAGCAGTACTTC. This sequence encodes CASSLPQGSPYEQYF.

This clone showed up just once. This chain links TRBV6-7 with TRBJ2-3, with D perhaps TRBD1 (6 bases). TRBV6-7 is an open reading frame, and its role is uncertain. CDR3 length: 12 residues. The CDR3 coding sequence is TGTCGGGACACCCGAGGGACAGATACGCAGTATTTT. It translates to CRDTRGTDTQYF.

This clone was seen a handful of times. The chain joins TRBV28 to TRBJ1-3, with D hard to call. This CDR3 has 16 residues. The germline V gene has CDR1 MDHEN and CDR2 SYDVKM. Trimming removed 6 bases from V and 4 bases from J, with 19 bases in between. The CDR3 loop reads CASRSPGSSSGNTIYF. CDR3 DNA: TGTGCCAGCAGGTCCCCTGGGAGTTCTTCGGGAAACACCATATATTTT.

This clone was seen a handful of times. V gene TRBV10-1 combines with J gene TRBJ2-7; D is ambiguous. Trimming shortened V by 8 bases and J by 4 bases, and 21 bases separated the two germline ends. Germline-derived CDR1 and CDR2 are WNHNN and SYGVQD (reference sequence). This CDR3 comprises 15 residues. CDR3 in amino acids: CASSRRRQTPYEQYF. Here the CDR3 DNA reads TGCGCCAGCTCACGTAGACGGCAAACCCCTTACGAGCAGTACTTC.

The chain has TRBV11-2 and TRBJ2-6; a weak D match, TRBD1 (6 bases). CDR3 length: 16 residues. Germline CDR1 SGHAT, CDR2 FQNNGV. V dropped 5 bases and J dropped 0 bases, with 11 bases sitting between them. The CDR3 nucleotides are TGTGCCAGCAGCCATACAGGGTCCTCTGGGGCCAACGTCCTGACTTTC. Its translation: CASSHTGSSGANVLTF.

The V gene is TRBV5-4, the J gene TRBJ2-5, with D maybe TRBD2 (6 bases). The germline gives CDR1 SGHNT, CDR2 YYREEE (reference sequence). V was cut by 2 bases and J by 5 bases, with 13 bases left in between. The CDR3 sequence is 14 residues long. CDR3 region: CASSFRSGVETQYF. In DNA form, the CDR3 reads TGTGCCAGCAGCTTCCGATCGGGAGTTGAGACCCAGTACTTC. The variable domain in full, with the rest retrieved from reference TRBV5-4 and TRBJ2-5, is ETGVTQSPTHLIKTRGQQVTLRCSSQSGHNTVSWYQQALGQGPQFIFQYYREEENGRGNFPPRFSGLQFPNYSSELNVNALELDDSALYLCASSFRSGVETQYFGPGTRLLVL.

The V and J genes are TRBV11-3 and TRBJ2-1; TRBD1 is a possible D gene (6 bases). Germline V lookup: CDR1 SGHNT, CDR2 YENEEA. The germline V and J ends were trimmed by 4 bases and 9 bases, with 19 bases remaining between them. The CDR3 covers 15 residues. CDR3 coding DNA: TGTGCCAGCAGCTCCAATACCAGGGGTTTCACTGAGCAGTTCTTC. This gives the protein CASSSNTRGFTEQFF.

The CDR3 region is CASSPQFASMNTEAFF. The DNA of the CDR3 is TGCGCCAGCAGCCCGCAATTTGCCTCCATGAACACTGAAGCTTTCTTT. The chain uses TRBV5-1 and TRBJ1-1, with D unclear. CDR1 and CDR2 from the germline V gene are SGHRS and YFSETQ. V was clipped by 4 bases and J by 0 bases, with 16 bases between them. The CDR3 is 16 amino acids.

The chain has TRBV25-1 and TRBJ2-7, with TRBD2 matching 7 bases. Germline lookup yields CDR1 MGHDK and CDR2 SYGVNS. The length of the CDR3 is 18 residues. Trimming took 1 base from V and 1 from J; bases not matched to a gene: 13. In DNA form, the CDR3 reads TGTGCCAGCAGTGAATTTCTCCGCGGGAGTAAGAGATCCTACGAGCAGTACTTC. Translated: CASSEFLRGSKRSYEQYF.

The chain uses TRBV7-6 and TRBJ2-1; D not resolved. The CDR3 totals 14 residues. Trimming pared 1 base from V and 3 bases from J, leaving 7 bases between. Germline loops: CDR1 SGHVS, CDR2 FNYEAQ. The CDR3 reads CASSLGALYNEQFF. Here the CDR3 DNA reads TGTGCCAGCAGCTTAGGAGCGCTCTACAATGAGCAGTTCTTC.

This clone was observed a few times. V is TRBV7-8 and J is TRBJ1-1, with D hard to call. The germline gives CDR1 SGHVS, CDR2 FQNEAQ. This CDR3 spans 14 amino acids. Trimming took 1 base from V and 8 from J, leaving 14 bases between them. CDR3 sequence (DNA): TGTGCCAGCAGCTTAGAAGCCTCACTATCCGAAGCTTTCTTT. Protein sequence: CASSLEASLSEAFF.

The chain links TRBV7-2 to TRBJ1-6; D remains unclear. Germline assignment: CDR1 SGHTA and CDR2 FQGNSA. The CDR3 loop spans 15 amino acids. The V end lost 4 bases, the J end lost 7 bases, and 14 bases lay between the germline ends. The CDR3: CASSYYQNTNSPLHF. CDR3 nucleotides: TGTGCCAGCAGCTACTATCAGAACACAAATTCACCCCTCCACTTT.

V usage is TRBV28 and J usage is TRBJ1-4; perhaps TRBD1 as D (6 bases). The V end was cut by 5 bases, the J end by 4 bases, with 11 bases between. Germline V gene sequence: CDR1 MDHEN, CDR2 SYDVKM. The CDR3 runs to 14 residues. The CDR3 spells CASSTGRGNEKLFF. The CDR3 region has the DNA TGTGCCAGCAGTACAGGGAGAGGTAATGAAAAACTGTTTTTT.

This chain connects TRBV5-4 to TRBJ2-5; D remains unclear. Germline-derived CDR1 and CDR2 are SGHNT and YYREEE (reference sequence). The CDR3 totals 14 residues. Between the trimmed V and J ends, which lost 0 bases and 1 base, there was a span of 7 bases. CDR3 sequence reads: CASSLESLQETQYF. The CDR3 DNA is TGTGCCAGCAGCTTGGAGAGCCTCCAAGAGACCCAGTACTTC.

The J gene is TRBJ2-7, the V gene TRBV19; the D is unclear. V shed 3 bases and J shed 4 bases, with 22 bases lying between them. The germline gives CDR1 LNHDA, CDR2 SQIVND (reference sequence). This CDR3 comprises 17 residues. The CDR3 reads CASSMTHDTRMTYEQYF. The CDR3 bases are TGTGCCAGTAGTATGACACACGACACCCGAATGACATACGAGCAGTACTTC.

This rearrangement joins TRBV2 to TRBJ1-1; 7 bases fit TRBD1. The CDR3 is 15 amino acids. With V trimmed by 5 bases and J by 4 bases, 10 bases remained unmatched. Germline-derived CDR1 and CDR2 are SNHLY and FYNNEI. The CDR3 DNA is TGTGCCAGCAGTTCCACAGGGGCTCCCAGCACTGAAGCTTTCTTT. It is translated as CASSSTGAPSTEAFF.